This TCR beta chain was recovered during a study of T cell changes during pregnancy in multiple sclerosis. The data were produced by immunoSEQ multiplex PCR, yet TCRdb's version contains in-frame clones alone and is incomplete. The sample records about 49,000 clones, around 90% being singletons. The TCR originated in a female donor in good health, enrolled as a control in a pregnancy study. The source material was peripheral blood, sampled after pregnancy.

CDR3 DNA sequence: TGTGCCAGCAGGGGACAGGGGGGCAATGAGCAGTTCTTC. Translating gives CASRGQGGNEQFF. The chain employs TRBV6-1 and TRBJ2-1; TRBD1 aligns across 11 bases. The CDR3 spans 13 residues. Germline CDR1 is MNHNS and CDR2 is SASEGT. Trimming removed 6 bases from V and 6 bases from J; junction bases left unmatched: 1.